Listed below are T cell receptor beta chains from one sample, sequenced in a study of T cell responses to AZD1222 COVID-19 vaccine. Libraries were prepared by immunoSEQ multiplex PCR; TCRdb keeps only in-frame clonotypes and omits some of them. The table includes about 170,000 clones, more than 80% detected once. The sample here was peripheral blood, taken on day 0 of AZD1222 vaccination. These receptors originate from an adult in good health. The CDR3 runs from the conserved cysteine through the conserved F or W. D genes are given only for firm matches. A row's size may be missing; if present it is once, few, many or a size class.

cdr3_aa | cdr3_nt | j_call | v_call | clone_size | d_call
CASSEAQNSGNTIYF | TGTGCCAGCAGTGAAGCTCAAAATTCTGGAAACACCATATATTTT | TRBJ1-3 | TRBV6-1 | - | -
CASSQDKGGTVNYGYTF | TGTGCCAGCAGCCAAGACAAGGGTGGGACAGTCAACTATGGCTACACCTTC | TRBJ1-2 | TRBV4-2 | - | TRBD1
CASTFIQGGSYTF | TGTGCCAGCACCTTCATACAGGGTGGCAGCTACACCTTC | TRBJ1-2 | TRBV6-5 | - | -
CASGDIAAVYGYTF | TGCGCCAGCGGAGACATAGCGGCGGTCTATGGCTACACCTTC | TRBJ1-2 | TRBV10-2 | - | -
CASSTGQSSGNTIYF | TGTGCCAGCTCTACGGGACAGAGCTCTGGAAACACCATATATTTT | TRBJ1-3 | TRBV18 | - | TRBD1
CASESVKGSEAFF | TGTGCCAGCGAATCCGTTAAGGGTAGCGAAGCTTTCTTT | TRBJ1-1 | TRBV12-3/TRBV12-4 | - | -
CASSPHRQSSGYTF | TGTGCCAGCAGCCCCCACCGACAGTCCTCGGGCTACACCTTC | TRBJ1-2 | TRBV6-2/TRBV6-3 | - | -
CASSLWTVSEAFF | TGTGCCAGCAGTCTGTGGACCGTTAGTGAAGCTTTCTTT | TRBJ1-1 | TRBV12-3/TRBV12-4 | - | -
CASSLSLTYEQYF | TGTGCCAGCAGCTTATCCCTGACCTACGAGCAGTACTTC | TRBJ2-7 | TRBV7-9 | - | -
CASSQARGLNYGYTF | TGCGCCAGCAGCCAAGCGCGGGGGCTAAACTATGGCTACACCTTC | TRBJ1-2 | TRBV4-1 | once | -
CASSPGQGAEKLFF | TGTGCCAGCAGCCCCGGGCAGGGGGCCGAAAAACTGTTTTTT | TRBJ1-4 | TRBV3-1/TRBV3-2 | - | TRBD1
CASSPGIGNQPQHF | TGTGCCAGCTCACCGGGCATAGGCAATCAGCCCCAGCATTTT | TRBJ1-5 | TRBV18 | - | -
CASSRGSQGPRWVDGYTF | TGTGCCAGCTCGCGGGGATCGCAGGGCCCTAGGTGGGTTGATGGCTACACCTTC | TRBJ1-2 | TRBV18 | - | -
CASSFSDSPLHF | TGTGCCAGCAGCTTTTCGGATTCACCCCTCCACTTT | TRBJ1-6 | TRBV7-8 | - | -
CASIGGRLAGLYEQYF | TGTGCCAGCATCGGTGGCAGACTAGCGGGTCTCTACGAGCAGTACTTC | TRBJ2-7 | TRBV6-7 | - | TRBD2
CAWSVVARERGYTF | TGTGCCTGGAGTGTGGTTGCGAGGGAGAGAGGCTACACCTTC | TRBJ1-2 | TRBV30 | - | -
CASSKTQGPNEKLFF | TGTGCCAGCAGTAAAACACAGGGGCCTAATGAAAAACTGTTTTTT | TRBJ1-4 | TRBV2 | - | TRBD1
CASSSRVNQPQHF | TGTGCCAGCAGTTCAAGGGTTAATCAGCCCCAGCATTTT | TRBJ1-5 | TRBV6-5 | - | -
CASSVWGNTEAFF | TGTGCCAGCAGTGTTTGGGGGAACACTGAAGCTTTCTTT | TRBJ1-1 | TRBV2 | - | -
CASGTEVNTEAFF | TGTGCCAGCGGGACGGAGGTGAACACTGAAGCTTTCTTT | TRBJ1-1 | TRBV11-1 | - | -
CASSLTSGGSGELFF | TGCGCCAGCAGCTTGACTAGCGGGGGTTCCGGGGAGCTGTTTTTT | TRBJ2-2 | TRBV5-1 | once | TRBD2
CASGKWGEAFF | TGTGCCAGTGGCAAATGGGGAGAAGCTTTCTTT | TRBJ1-1 | TRBV19 | - | -
CSASLRGRFGNTIYF | TGCAGTGCTAGTCTAAGAGGGCGCTTCGGAAACACCATATATTTT | TRBJ1-3 | TRBV20-1 | - | -
CASSLGGGDTEAFF | TGTGCCAGCAGCTTAGGGGGCGGGGACACTGAAGCTTTCTTT | TRBJ1-1 | TRBV7-6 | once | -
CASSMGRAGANVLTF | TGTGCCAGTAGTATGGGCAGGGCTGGGGCCAACGTCCTGACTTTC | TRBJ2-6 | TRBV19 | - | -
CASSVVSEGWVNTEAFF | TGTGCCAGCAGCGTAGTCTCGGAGGGGTGGGTGAACACTGAAGCTTTCTTT | TRBJ1-1 | TRBV9 | - | -
CASSLGTSGRLNEQFF | TGTGCCAGCAGCTTAGGGACTAGCGGGAGATTGAATGAGCAGTTCTTC | TRBJ2-1 | TRBV7-2 | once | TRBD2